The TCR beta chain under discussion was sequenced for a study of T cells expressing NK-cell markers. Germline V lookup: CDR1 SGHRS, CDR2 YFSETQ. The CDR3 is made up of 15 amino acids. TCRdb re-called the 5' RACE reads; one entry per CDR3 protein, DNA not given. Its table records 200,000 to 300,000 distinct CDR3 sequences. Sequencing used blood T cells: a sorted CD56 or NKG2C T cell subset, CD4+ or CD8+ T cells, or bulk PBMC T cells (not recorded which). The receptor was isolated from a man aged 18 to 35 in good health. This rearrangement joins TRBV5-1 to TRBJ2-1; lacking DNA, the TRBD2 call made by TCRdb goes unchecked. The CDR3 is CASSLVAGVFHEQFF.